This T cell receptor (beta chain) was documented in a study of T-cell memory formation after mild COVID-19. Study-wide context: Among the donors, TCR clusters were largely specific to each donor.

This clonotype was observed a handful of times. Its antigen is not identified. General study findings and limits: Clones that contracted from day 15 to 85 were balanced CD4/CD8, while later expanders leaned CD4+.

TCRdb called the 5' RACE reads again in MiXCR, with one record for every CDR3 protein. This table holds roughly 500,000 distinct CDR3 sequences, roughly 20% found once. V lost 7 bases and J lost 0, with 7 bases in between. This CDR3 region has 13 residues. The receptor's source is an adult woman who had mild COVID-19 (a few samples of this study predate the infection). Cell type and time point are not known. Sequenced material: PBMCs or a T cell subset sorted from them (not recorded which). V gene TRBV12-3 or TRBV12-4 combines with J gene TRBJ1-5; D ambiguous. CDR3 bases: TGTGCCAGCATGCCGGGTAGCAATCAGCCCCAGCATTTT. It specifies CASMPGSNQPQHF.